The present TCR beta chain was sequenced within a study of blood T cell repertoires in COVID-19. Study-wide context: Spain, Italy and the United States supplied samples that represented acute and convalescent COVID-19. PBMCs, B-cell-depleted T cells, or T cells were the source of the cDNA or gDNA that made up the material.

V lost 3 bases and J lost 0, with 6 bases in between. The CDR3 spans 14 residues. CDR1 is MNHEY and CDR2 is SMNVEV in the germline V gene (reference sequence). In the original processing: Amplification of reference gene primers was used by the study to estimate nucleated cell counts. TCRdb's table, derived via immunoSEQ multiplex PCR, lists solely in-frame clones and lacks some. V, J and clone size were drawn from that table, and D and trimming were deduced from the DNA. The profile shows about 240,000 clones, about four fifths of them singletons. This clone was recorded once. Everyone who took part was 18 to 89 years old, and they came from about two dozen US areas.

This clonotype was sampled from a woman in her 40s who had been exposed to COVID-19. The V call is TRBV27, the J call TRBJ1-5; D is uncertain. Sequenced input: PBMCs or T cells enriched from blood (not recorded which). The CDR3 DNA follows: TGTGCCAGCAGTTTTGCCTATAGCAATCAGCCCCAGCATTTT. This gives the protein CASSFAYSNQPQHF.